This T cell receptor beta chain was documented in a study of beta chain features in type 1 diabetes. The authors reverse transcribed all of the isolated RNA, so sequencing captured expressed TCRB transcripts. The protocol was immunoSEQ multiplex PCR, while the TCRdb copy is restricted to in-frame clones and leaves out a portion. The sample carries 250,000 to 350,000 clones, 14% recorded once. The germline V gene encodes CDR1 PRHDT and CDR2 FYEKMQ (reference sequence). V dropped 2 bases and J dropped 10; count of bases not matched to a gene: 2. The CDR3 covers 14 residues. This clone has a count of ten or more.

The sequenced sample consisted of central memory CD4+ T cells from blood. The receptor was derived from a man between 25 and 39 years old in good health. This chain joins TRBV13 and TRBJ1-6; 10 positions agree with TRBD1. CDR3 sequence: CASSLMGQGSPLHF. The CDR3 nucleotides read TGTGCCAGCAGCTTAATGGGACAGGGGTCACCCCTCCACTTT. Full variable domain (remainder filled in from reference TRBV13 and TRBJ1-6): AAGVIQSPRHLIKEKRETATLKCYPIPRHDTVYWYQQGPGQDPQFLISFYEKMQSDKGSIPDRFSAQQFSDYHSELNMSSLELGDSALYFCASSLMGQGSPLHFGNGTRLTVT.